The clone carrying this TCR beta chain was counted ten times or more. TCR beta CDR3 regions were amplified from RNA. HTBI primers were employed in a first-round RT-PCR of the TCR CDR3. TCRdb called the multiplex PCR reads again in MiXCR, with one record for every CDR3 protein. Among under 800,000 distinct CDR3 sequences, 12% to 15% were seen once, and the ten largest hold roughly a tenth. The entry originates in a study of T cells in Graves' hyperthyroidism and ophthalmopathy. The CDR3 contains 14 residues. Germline V gene lookup returns CDR1 SQVTM and CDR2 ANQGSEA. V shed 6 bases, J shed 5 bases, and the junction held 8 bases outside the gene matches.

This sequence originates from a woman between 18 and 29 years old with Graves' hyperthyroidism. The chain employs TRBV29-1 and TRBJ2-1; 9 nucleotides line up with TRBD2. The sample comprised blood. CDR3 region: CSVSDAGGNNEQFF. For the CDR3, the DNA is TGCAGCGTGTCGGACGCGGGAGGGAACAATGAGCAGTTCTTC.